These T cell receptor beta chains were read from a single sample in a study of cytomegalovirus exposure and HLA in healthy donors. Clones were sequenced by immunoSEQ multiplex PCR, and TCRdb holds only the in-frame ones, with some missing. Of about 130,000 clones listed, 80% to 90% were seen once; the top ten hold around 11%. Sequencing was performed on PBMCs. The receptors derive from a male donor in good health and CMV-seropositive. The CDR3 runs from the conserved cysteine through the conserved F or W. The D gene is left open where the match is weak. Only part of the rows carry a size: once, few, many, or a class if the clone is expanded.

J,D,V,size,DNA,CDR3
TRBJ2-1,TRBD2,TRBV5-1,NA,TGCGCCAGCACACCGGCGGGGGTCAATGAGCAGTTCTTC,CASTPAGVNEQFF
TRBJ2-7,TRBD1,TRBV5-1,NA,TGCGCCAGCAGGGCGGACAGGGTTTTTTCCCACGAGCAGTACTTC,CASRADRVFSHEQYF
TRBJ1-1,NA,TRBV2,NA,TGTGCCAGCACAGGGGAGAAGAACACTGAAGCTTTCTTT,CASTGEKNTEAFF
TRBJ2-1,TRBD2,TRBV28,NA,TGTGCCAGCAGAGGGACTAGCACCTACAATGAGCAGTTCTTC,CASRGTSTYNEQFF
TRBJ1-2,NA,TRBV21-1,NA,TGTGCCAGCAGCAAAAAGCGACAGGCCCGAGACGATGGCTACACCTTC,CASSKKRQARDDGYTF
TRBJ2-2,TRBD2,TRBV28,NA,TGTGCCAGCAAGTCGGGACTATGGGATCCCGGGGAGCTGTTTTTT,CASKSGLWDPGELFF
TRBJ2-2,NA,TRBV19,NA,TGTGCCAGTCGGGTGTACAGGACCACCGGGGAGCTGTTTTTT,CASRVYRTTGELFF
TRBJ2-6,NA,TRBV28,NA,TGTGCCAGCAGTCCCCTCTCTGGGGCCAACGTCCTGACTTTC,CASSPLSGANVLTF
TRBJ2-5,NA,TRBV29-1,NA,TGCAGCGGTTCTGAGTCCAGGGGAGTTCGAGAGACCCAGTACTTC,CSGSESRGVRETQYF
TRBJ2-1,NA,TRBV29-1,NA,TGCAGCGTTGAGTCTGTAGCCCCTGATGAGCAGTTCTTC,CSVESVAPDEQFF
TRBJ2-7,TRBD2,TRBV7-9,NA,TGTGCCAGCAGCTCGACTAGCGGGAGGGTCTACGAGCAGTACTTC,CASSSTSGRVYEQYF
TRBJ2-7,TRBD2,TRBV19,NA,TGTGCCAGTAGTATTCATGGGACTAGCGGGATAGAGTCCTACGAGCAGTACTTC,CASSIHGTSGIESYEQYF
TRBJ2-5,NA,TRBV7-3,NA,TGTGCCAGCAGCTTAAGAGGGCAAGAGACCCAGTACTTC,CASSLRGQETQYF
TRBJ1-2,NA,TRBV6-5,NA,TGTGCCACCAGCCTGGGCAGGGGATATCGAGGCGGCTACACCTTC,CATSLGRGYRGGYTF
TRBJ1-2,TRBD1,TRBV30,NA,TGTGCCTGGAGTGTAAGGGGGCAGCCGACTAACTATGGCTACACCTTC,CAWSVRGQPTNYGYTF
TRBJ2-1,TRBD2,TRBV27,NA,TGTGCCAGCAGTTCGGGGACTAGCGACCACAATGAGCAGTTCTTC,CASSSGTSDHNEQFF
TRBJ2-1,NA,TRBV13,NA,TGTGCCAGCAGCTTAGGCACGGGAGCAGGAGAGCAGTTCTTC,CASSLGTGAGEQFF
TRBJ2-5,NA,TRBV18,once,TGTGCCAGCTCACCTGCGGAGACCCAGTACTTC,CASSPAETQYF
TRBJ2-2,TRBD1,TRBV7-9,few,TGTGCCAGCAGCGGAACAGGGGGCAGAAACACCGGGGAGCTGTTTTTT,CASSGTGGRNTGELFF
TRBJ2-2,NA,TRBV7-9,NA,TGTGCCAGCAGCTCCCCGGTCACCGGGGAGCTGTTTTTT,CASSSPVTGELFF
TRBJ2-7,NA,TRBV28,NA,TGTGCCAGCAGTTTAGTCGGGAATTACGAGCAGTACTTC,CASSLVGNYEQYF
TRBJ2-3,NA,TRBV6-1,NA,TGTGCCAGCACAGCGTTGACAGATACGCAGTATTTT,CASTALTDTQYF
TRBJ1-2,TRBD1,TRBV28,NA,TGTGCCAGCAGTCCAGACGACAGGGGCTATGGCTACACCTTC,CASSPDDRGYGYTF